This entry lists 6 T cell receptor beta chains sequenced from one sample in a study of blood T cell repertoires in COVID-19. The table came from immunoSEQ multiplex PCR; TCRdb's copy has only in-frame clones and leaves some out. The profile shows around 100,000 clones, more than 70% of them singletons. The sequencing sample was made of peripheral blood. These receptors came from a woman of 80 years or more in a cohort sampled during active COVID-19.

The gene calls are TRBV19 and TRBJ2-3, with 9 bases fitting TRBD1. Trimming removed 0 bases from V and 6 bases from J; junction bases left unmatched: 10. Germline CDR1 is LNHDA and CDR2 is SQIVND (reference sequence). This CDR3 has 17 residues. The CDR3 DNA is TGTGCCAGTAGTATAGATGTACAGGGGGCGCCCCGGGATACGCAGTATTTT. It translates to CASSIDVQGAPRDTQYF.

The CDR3 is CASSIEGAGAYNEQFF. In DNA, the CDR3 is TGTGCCAGTAGTATAGAAGGAGCGGGGGCCTACAATGAGCAGTTCTTC. The J gene is TRBJ2-1, the V gene TRBV19; 8 bases map to TRBD2. Losses at the gene ends were 0 bases for V and 2 bases for J; bases not matched to a gene: 3. The CDR3 consists of 16 residues. The V gene's germline CDR1 is LNHDA and CDR2 SQIVND (reference sequence).

This chain uses TRBV24-1 with TRBJ2-5; 11 bases line up with TRBD1. Per the germline V gene, CDR1 is KGHDR and CDR2 is SFDVKD. The CDR3 runs 18 residues. J lost 5 bases, V lost 4 bases, and 14 bases had no gene match. The CDR3 reads CATSERTGGFDFEETQYF. The CDR3 region has the DNA TGTGCCACCAGTGAAAGGACAGGGGGCTTTGATTTTGAGGAGACCCAGTACTTC.

V usage is TRBV6-1 and J usage is TRBJ2-3; D remains unclear. V was pared by 1 base and J by 2 bases, with 7 bases between. The V gene's germline CDR1 is MNHNS and CDR2 SASEGT. The CDR3 extends over 14 amino acids. The CDR3 loop is CASSEGAITDTQYF. The DNA of the CDR3 is TGTGCCAGCAGTGAAGGGGCAATCACAGATACGCAGTATTTT.

This chain connects TRBV10-3 to TRBJ2-5; TRBD1 aligns across 7 bases. The CDR3 runs 15 residues. Unmatched junction bases numbered 11, after V lost 8 bases and J lost 2 bases. Germline CDR1 is ENHRY and CDR2 is SYGVKD. The CDR3 DNA follows: TGTGCCATCGGCCAAACGGGACAGCCGCAAGAGACCCAGTACTTC. This encodes CAIGQTGQPQETQYF.

The CDR3 DNA follows: TGTGCCAGCAGCCGGACTAGCGGGAACTACGAGCAGTACTTC. It is translated as CASSRTSGNYEQYF. V is TRBV3-1 (or the pseudogene TRBV3-2) and J is TRBJ2-7, with TRBD2 matching 12 bases. Germline values: CDR1 LGHDT, CDR2 YNNKEL (reference sequence). The trim removed 4 bases at V and 3 bases at J, leaving 1 base unmatched. The CDR3 sequence is 14 residues long.